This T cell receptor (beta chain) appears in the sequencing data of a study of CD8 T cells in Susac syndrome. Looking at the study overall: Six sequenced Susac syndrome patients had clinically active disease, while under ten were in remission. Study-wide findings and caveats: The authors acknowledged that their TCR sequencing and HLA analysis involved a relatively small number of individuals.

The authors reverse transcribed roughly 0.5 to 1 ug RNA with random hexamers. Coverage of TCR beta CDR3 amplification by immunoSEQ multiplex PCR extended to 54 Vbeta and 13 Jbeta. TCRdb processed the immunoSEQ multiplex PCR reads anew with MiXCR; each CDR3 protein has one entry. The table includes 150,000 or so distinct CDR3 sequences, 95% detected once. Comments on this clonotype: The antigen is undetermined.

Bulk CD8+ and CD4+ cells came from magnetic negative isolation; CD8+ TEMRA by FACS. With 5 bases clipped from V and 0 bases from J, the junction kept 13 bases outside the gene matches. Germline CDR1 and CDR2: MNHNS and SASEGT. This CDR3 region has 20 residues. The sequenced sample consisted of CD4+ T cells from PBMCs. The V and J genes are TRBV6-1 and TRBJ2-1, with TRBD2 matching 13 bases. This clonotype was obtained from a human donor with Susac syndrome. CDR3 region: CASSHRGLAGRKSSYNEQFF. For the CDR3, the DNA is TGTGCCAGCAGTCATCGGGGACTAGCGGGAAGGAAGTCCTCCTACAATGAGCAGTTCTTC.